What follows are 19 T cell receptor beta chains derived from one specimen sequenced in a study of blood T cell repertoires in COVID-19. Libraries were prepared by immunoSEQ multiplex PCR; TCRdb keeps only in-frame clonotypes and omits some of them. The sample gives about 170,000 clones, 89% of which show up once; roughly 0.77% is in the top ten. Sequenced input: PBMCs or T cells enriched from blood (not recorded which). These receptors all stem from a woman aged 18-29 years who had recovered from COVID-19.

This chain links TRBV7-9 with TRBJ2-7; 9 nucleotides agree with TRBD1. The CDR3 covers 13 residues. With V trimmed by 5 bases and J by 6 bases, 5 bases remained unmatched. The V gene's germline CDR1 is SEHNR and CDR2 FQNEAQ (reference sequence). This chain's CDR3 is CASSVDRGGEQYF. The CDR3, as DNA: TGTGCCAGCAGCGTTGACAGGGGGGGCGAGCAGTACTTC.

The rearrangement links TRBV6-1 to TRBJ2-3; TRBD2 matches at 8 bases. This CDR3 comprises 15 residues. With V trimmed by 2 bases and J by 3 bases, 4 bases remained unmatched. Looked up from germline, CDR1 is MNHNS and CDR2 is SASEGT. The CDR3 nucleotides read TGTGCCAGCAGTGAACTAGCGGGTCAGACAGATACGCAGTATTTT. Translated, it gives CASSELAGQTDTQYF.

V usage is TRBV20-1 and J usage is TRBJ1-5, with D unresolved. The CDR3 spans 15 residues. V lost 3 bases and J 5 bases, leaving 17 bases between the germline ends. The germline CDR1 and CDR2 sequences are DFQATT and SNEGSKA (reference sequence). This CDR3 reads CSASRWSRLHQPQHF. Here the CDR3 DNA reads TGCAGTGCTAGTAGGTGGTCGAGGCTCCATCAGCCCCAGCATTTT.

The rearrangement uses TRBV28 and TRBJ1-1; 12 positions match TRBD1. This CDR3 is built from 16 residues. Trimming removed 5 bases from V and 3 bases from J; junction bases left unmatched: 7. Germline-derived CDR1 and CDR2 are MDHEN and SYDVKM. In DNA form, the CDR3 reads TGTGCCAGCAGTCCAACCCGGGACAGGGGGCACACTGAAGCTTTCTTT. It yields the protein CASSPTRDRGHTEAFF.

The rearrangement joins TRBV9 to TRBJ2-6, with D perhaps matching TRBD1 (5 bases). The germline V gene encodes CDR1 SGDLS and CDR2 YYNGEE. Trimming took 6 bases from V and 2 from J, leaving 15 bases between them. The CDR3 totals 16 residues. The CDR3 nucleotides are TGTGCCAGCACCCACACCGGACAAGCTGGGGCCAACGTCCTGACTTTC. Translated: CASTHTGQAGANVLTF. The complete variable domain, with remaining parts taken from reference TRBV9 and TRBJ2-6, reads DSGVTQTPKHLITATGQRVTLRCSPRSGDLSVYWYQQSLDQGLQFLIQYYNGEERAKGNILERFSAQQFPDLHSELNLSSLELGDSALYFCASTHTGQAGANVLTFGAGSRLTVL.

The chain employs TRBV29-1 and TRBJ2-7; maybe TRBD1 (6 bases). The CDR3 is 13 amino acids. V shed 7 bases and J shed 0 bases, with 13 bases lying between them. Per germline, CDR1 SQVTM and CDR2 ANQGSEA. The CDR3: CSARQVNSYEQYF. In nucleotides, the CDR3 is TGCAGCGCTCGACAGGTAAACTCCTACGAGCAGTACTTC.

This chain connects TRBV28 to TRBJ2-1, with no clear D. Germline-derived CDR1 and CDR2 are MDHEN and SYDVKM. CDR3 length: 13 amino acids. V lost 8 bases and J 4 bases, leaving 12 bases between the germline ends. The CDR3 loop reads CASFRVSYNEQFF. CDR3 bases: TGTGCCAGCTTTCGAGTCTCGTACAATGAGCAGTTCTTC.

The J gene is TRBJ2-1, the V gene TRBV7-2, with 10 positions matching TRBD2. Germline V gives CDR1 SGHTA, CDR2 FQGNSA. The V segment lost 5 bases and the J segment 6 bases; nucleotides outside the gene matches: 10. The CDR3 length is 16 residues. CDR3 residues: CASSPEGLAVVNEQFF. CDR3 sequence (DNA): TGTGCCAGCAGCCCGGAAGGACTAGCGGTAGTCAATGAGCAGTTCTTC.

The chain links TRBV12-5 to TRBJ1-5; the D is unclear. Germline V gene lookup returns CDR1 LGHNT and CDR2 FRNRAP. V was pared by 1 base and J by 8 bases, with 6 bases between. The CDR3 covers 12 residues. The CDR3 spells CASGLGIKPQHF. The CDR3 nucleotides read TGTGCTAGTGGTTTGGGTATTAAGCCCCAGCATTTT.

The J gene is TRBJ2-7, the V gene TRBV27, with a tentative D call TRBD1 (6 bases). CDR1 is MNHEY and CDR2 is SMNVEV in the germline V gene (reference sequence). With 2 bases removed from V and 6 bases from J, the gap between germline ends came to 14 bases. CDR3 length equals 14 residues. The CDR3 sequence: CASSLVGAPLEQYF. The CDR3 bases are TGTGCCAGCAGTTTAGTGGGGGCGCCTCTCGAGCAGTACTTC.

The chain has TRBV6-1 and TRBJ2-5; D remains ambiguous. The CDR3 length is 13 residues. V lost 3 bases and J lost 5, with 10 bases in between. The germline gives CDR1 MNHNS, CDR2 SASEGT. The DNA for the CDR3 is TGTGCCAGCAGTGAGGTGATCGGGGAGACCCAGTACTTC. Translating it yields CASSEVIGETQYF.

V and J are TRBV19 and TRBJ2-1, with 7 bases lining up with TRBD2. Germline lookup yields CDR1 LNHDA and CDR2 SQIVND (reference sequence). V was clipped by 3 bases and J by 3 bases; unmatched bases: 8. The CDR3 has 16 residues. CDR3 sequence: CASSIISGRNYNEQFF. In DNA form, the CDR3 reads TGTGCCAGTAGTATTATATCCGGGAGGAACTACAATGAGCAGTTCTTC.

The chain employs TRBV28 and TRBJ2-7, with D possibly TRBD2 on 6 matching bases. V was cut by 5 bases and J by 4 bases, with 18 bases left in between. The CDR3 runs 15 residues. From germline, CDR1 is MDHEN and CDR2 SYDVKM. CDR3 coding DNA: TGTGCCAGCAGTGGGACCCCGGGGGATGGGTACGAGCAGTACTTC. This gives the protein CASSGTPGDGYEQYF. The whole variable domain, filled in from reference TRBV28 and TRBJ2-7, reads DVKVTQSSRYLVKRTGEKVFLECVQDMDHENMFWYRQDPGLGLRLIYFSYDVKMKEKGDIPEGYSVSREKKERFSLILESASTNQTSMYLCASSGTPGDGYEQYFGPGTRLTVT.

The rearrangement links TRBV14 to TRBJ2-5; 10 positions match TRBD2. V dropped 4 bases and J dropped 0; count of bases not matched to a gene: 23. CDR1 and CDR2 from the germline V gene are SGHDN and FVKESK. The CDR3 is 22 amino acids. This CDR3 is CASSPSGRAKGFARTYQETQYF. The DNA for the CDR3 is TGTGCCAGCAGCCCCAGCGGGAGGGCCAAAGGTTTCGCCCGCACCTACCAAGAGACCCAGTACTTC. Combining the CDR3 with reference TRBV14 and TRBJ2-5 gives the whole variable domain EAGVTQFPSHSVIEKGQTVTLRCDPISGHDNLYWYRRVMGKEIKFLLHFVKESKQDESGMPNNRFLAERTGGTYSTLKVQPAELEDSGVYFCASSPSGRAKGFARTYQETQYFGPGTRLLVL.

The chain employs TRBV27 and TRBJ2-1; 13 bases align to TRBD2. Trimming at V came to 8 bases and at J to 8 bases, leaving 9 bases not matched to a gene. Germline assignment: CDR1 MNHEY and CDR2 SMNVEV (reference sequence). The CDR3 is 15 amino acids. The CDR3 DNA reads as TGTGCCAGCCACGGACTAGCGGGAGTCGTACATGAGCAGTTCTTC. Its protein is CASHGLAGVVHEQFF.

This clone turned up a few times. The chain employs TRBV19 and TRBJ2-7; 8 bases agree with TRBD1. The length of the CDR3 is 13 residues. V was pared by 6 bases and J by 2 bases, with 3 bases of the junction left unmatched. Germline V gives CDR1 LNHDA, CDR2 SQIVND (reference sequence). The CDR3 DNA reads TGTGCCAGTAGCAGACAGGGGACCTACGAGCAGTACTTC. Translated: CASSRQGTYEQYF.

V usage is TRBV10-3 and J usage is TRBJ2-3; 9 bases agree with TRBD2. CDR1 and CDR2 from the germline V gene are ENHRY and SYGVKD. J gave up 3 bases and V 11 bases, and 9 bases lay outside the gene matches. The length of the CDR3 is 14 residues. Here the CDR3 DNA reads TGTGCCCCCAGAGGGACTAGCCTTACAGATACGCAGTATTTT. Translation: CAPRGTSLTDTQYF.

The chain joins TRBV30 to TRBJ2-3, with 9 bases aligning to TRBD2. Germline V gene lookup returns CDR1 GTSNPN and CDR2 SVGIG (reference sequence). V lost 1 base, J lost 5 bases, and 4 bases stayed unmatched. There are 14 residues in the CDR3. The CDR3 region is CAWSASGKVDTQYF. The DNA of the CDR3 is TGTGCCTGGAGTGCTAGCGGGAAAGTAGATACGCAGTATTTT.

The CDR3 bases are TGTGCCAGCAGCCAAGGCGGTGGGAGCTTTTCCACAGATACGCAGTATTTT. Its protein product is CASSQGGGSFSTDTQYF. The chain links TRBV3-1 (or the pseudogene TRBV3-2) to TRBJ2-3; D possibly corresponds to TRBD2 (5 bases). The CDR3 consists of 17 residues. Trimming left V 1 base short and J 2 bases short, with 16 bases between. Germline values: CDR1 LGHDT, CDR2 YNNKEL (reference sequence).